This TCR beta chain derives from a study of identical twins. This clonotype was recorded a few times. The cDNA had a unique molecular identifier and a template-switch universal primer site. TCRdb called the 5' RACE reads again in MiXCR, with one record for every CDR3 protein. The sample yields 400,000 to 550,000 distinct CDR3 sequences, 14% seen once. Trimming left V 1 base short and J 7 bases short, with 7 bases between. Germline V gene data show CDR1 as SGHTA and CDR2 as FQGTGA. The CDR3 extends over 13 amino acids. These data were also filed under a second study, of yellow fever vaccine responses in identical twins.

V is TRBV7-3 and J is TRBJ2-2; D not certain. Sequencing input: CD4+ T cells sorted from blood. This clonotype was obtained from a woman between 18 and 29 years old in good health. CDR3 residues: CASSLKVHGELFF. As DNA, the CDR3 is TGTGCCAGCAGCTTAAAAGTTCACGGGGAGCTGTTTTTT.